These 2 T cell receptor beta chains share one sample of origin, sequenced in a study of PD-1 blockade in mismatch repair-deficient tumors. Sequenced by immunoSEQ multiplex PCR; TCRdb stores in-frame clones only, minus some. The repertoire has 100,000 to 150,000 clones, 86% of them found once; the top ten carry approximately 15%. Sequences were derived from peripheral blood, sampled 44 weeks after starting pembrolizumab. These receptors originate from an adult with mismatch repair-deficient cancer.

Notes on this clone: Other DNA sequences within the sample encode an identical CDR3. The rearrangement links TRBV5-1 to TRBJ2-5; D is ambiguous. The V gene's germline CDR1 is SGHRS and CDR2 YFSETQ. Deletions cut 1 base from V and 1 base from J, with 2 bases between. The CDR3 covers 12 residues. The CDR3 loop reads CASSLSQETQYF. The CDR3, as DNA: TGCGCCAGCAGCTTGTCCCAAGAGACCCAGTACTTC.

The chain is built from TRBV6-5 and TRBJ2-7; D unresolved. There are 15 residues in the CDR3. The germline V gene encodes CDR1 MNHEY and CDR2 SVGAGI. The V end was cut by 8 bases, the J end by 3 bases, with 20 bases between. CDR3: CASSWATGRDYEQYF. The DNA for the CDR3 is TGTGCCAGCTCCTGGGCCACGGGCAGAGACTACGAGCAGTACTTC.